Listed below are T cell receptor beta chains from one sample, sequenced in a study of shared clonotypes between healthy human individuals. Assay: immunoSEQ multiplex PCR; the TCRdb copy retains only in-frame clones and omits some. The data show some 240,000 clones, 50% to 75% seen once. The sequenced sample consisted of memory CD4+ T cells sorted from blood. These receptors came from a man aged 30 to 45 in good health. Each CDR3 is given with its conserved first and last residue. Fields, in order: V gene, J gene, CDR3 protein.

v_call: TRBV5-4
j_call: TRBJ1-4
cdr3_aa: CASSRGAGTGDGKLFF

v_call: TRBV7-9
j_call: TRBJ1-2
cdr3_aa: CASSAAVVDGYTF

v_call: TRBV5-1
j_call: TRBJ2-7
cdr3_aa: CASSQSGSRSYEQYF

v_call: TRBV5-4
j_call: TRBJ2-6
cdr3_aa: CASTEYSGANVLTF

v_call: TRBV18
j_call: TRBJ2-7
cdr3_aa: CASSREGGSYEQYF

v_call: TRBV2
j_call: TRBJ1-1
cdr3_aa: CASAMDRQGADTEAFF

v_call: TRBV25-1
j_call: TRBJ2-2
cdr3_aa: CASSAFRGELFF

v_call: TRBV11-3
j_call: TRBJ1-1
cdr3_aa: CASSRERDTEAFF

v_call: TRBV18
j_call: TRBJ1-2
cdr3_aa: CASSPSPQGPQSSYTF

v_call: TRBV2
j_call: TRBJ2-4
cdr3_aa: CASSALAVYSTKNIQYF

v_call: TRBV6-5
j_call: TRBJ2-7
cdr3_aa: CASNPTGGLPEQYF

v_call: TRBV6-5
j_call: TRBJ2-6
cdr3_aa: CASSYSGALGANVLTF

v_call: TRBV19
j_call: TRBJ2-2
cdr3_aa: CASSGTQGGELFF

v_call: TRBV5-1
j_call: TRBJ2-2
cdr3_aa: CASRPGQSNTGELFF

v_call: TRBV28
j_call: TRBJ2-1
cdr3_aa: CASSLGAASYNEQFF

v_call: TRBV25-1
j_call: TRBJ2-3
cdr3_aa: CASSVAGGLGTDTQYF

v_call: TRBV28
j_call: TRBJ2-7
cdr3_aa: CASSQTYEQYF

v_call: TRBV7-2
j_call: TRBJ1-2
cdr3_aa: CASSPFSHGYTF

v_call: TRBV18
j_call: TRBJ2-1
cdr3_aa: CASSPGQSFYNEQFF

v_call: TRBV21-1
j_call: TRBJ2-7
cdr3_aa: CASSPPQGTYEQYF

v_call: TRBV5-1
j_call: TRBJ2-3
cdr3_aa: CASSYGQGSFASTDTQYF

v_call: TRBV7-2
j_call: TRBJ2-1
cdr3_aa: CASSPSGWEGHNGQFF

v_call: TRBV7-9
j_call: TRBJ1-1
cdr3_aa: CASSPARVRAEAFF

v_call: TRBV7-8
j_call: TRBJ1-5
cdr3_aa: CASSRAGGDQPQHF

v_call: TRBV5-4
j_call: TRBJ2-5
cdr3_aa: CASSLKAAETQYF

v_call: TRBV9
j_call: TRBJ2-4
cdr3_aa: CASSAGLAGEGDIQYF

v_call: TRBV4-1
j_call: TRBJ1-2
cdr3_aa: CASSQEGTRGYYGYTF

v_call: TRBV27
j_call: TRBJ1-5
cdr3_aa: CASSFGRNSNQPQHF

v_call: TRBV19
j_call: TRBJ2-5
cdr3_aa: CALGCARPTGTQYF

v_call: TRBV7-2
j_call: TRBJ1-1
cdr3_aa: CASSRESTGNTEAFF

v_call: TRBV9
j_call: TRBJ2-7
cdr3_aa: CASSPGQGAYEQYF

v_call: TRBV29-1
j_call: TRBJ2-7
cdr3_aa: CSVEIRDKAYEQYF

v_call: TRBV28
j_call: TRBJ2-3
cdr3_aa: CASSTLAMDTQYF

v_call: TRBV18
j_call: TRBJ2-3
cdr3_aa: CASSPGASGSGGTQYF

v_call: TRBV7-9
j_call: TRBJ2-3
cdr3_aa: CASSSQRGLDTQYF

v_call: TRBV6-1
j_call: TRBJ2-7
cdr3_aa: CASSAQQGRYEQYF